This T cell receptor (beta chain) was identified during a study of shared clonotypes between healthy human individuals. Positive CCR7 selection of CD45RO-negative cells yielded the naive CD8 cells, and terminally differentiated effector memory CD45RA+ cells were excluded. In germline, CDR1 is MGHRA, CDR2 YSYEKL. This CDR3 is built from 14 residues. V lost 5 bases to trimming and J lost 5 bases, with 13 bases between them. The method was immunoSEQ multiplex PCR; TCRdb's version includes in-frame clones alone and lacks a portion of them. The sample lists just over 2,000,000 clones, about 95% occurring once.

Source material: naive CD8+ T cells sorted from blood. The clonotype was recovered from a young man in good health. The rearrangement uses TRBV4-1 and TRBJ1-5; D is undetermined. CDR3 bases: TGCGCCAGCAGCTCAGGAGGTTCGTATCAGCCCCAGCATTTT. Its protein is CASSSGGSYQPQHF.